The T cell receptor (beta chain) described here comes from a study of human T cells and chemical hapten exposure. Study background: The upper back received 0.01% DPC by patch testing, with results read at 6 days.

The study used a library that attached unique molecular identifiers to individual cDNA molecules. TCRdb re-called the RACE reads with MiXCR, one entry per CDR3 protein. The profile shows approximately 40,000 distinct CDR3 sequences, about 3.5% of them singletons. Time point reported: patch test 2, 6 weeks after DPC sensitization. Specified treatment: therapeutic diphenylcyclopropenone sensitization with weekly scalp DPC. Blood collection took place prior to placing each patch test. CDR1 KGHSH and CDR2 LQKENI come from the germline V gene. This CDR3 contains 14 residues. V lost 3 bases, J lost 4 bases, and 13 bases lay in between. This clonotype occurred many times.

The specimen was whole blood, collected in connection with sensitization to the hapten diphenylcyclopropenone (DPC). The chain uses TRBV18 and TRBJ2-7; D ambiguous. The TCR sequence derives from a middle-aged man with alopecia areata. Some clones in this sample may be carry-over from other donors' samples. CDR3 sequence (DNA): TGTGCCAGCTCACCGGGCAGCTTTACGTACGAGCAGTACTTC. Translation gives CASSPGSFTYEQYF.